These T cell receptor beta chains were read from a single sample in a study of cytomegalovirus exposure and HLA in healthy donors. TCRdb's copy holds only in-frame clones and misses some; the assay was immunoSEQ multiplex PCR. The sample carries more than 110,000 clones, about 80% recorded once. The specimen sequenced was PBMCs. These receptor sequences come from a male donor in good health and CMV-seronegative. CDR3s include the opening cysteine and the closing phenylalanine or tryptophan. The order of the fields is clone size, V gene, J gene, D gene, CDR3 DNA, CDR3 protein. The D gene is left open where the match is weak. For some rows the clone size is stated as once, few or many, or as a class when expanded; others skip it.

clone_size: .; v_call: TRBV18; j_call: TRBJ2-7; d_call: .; cdr3_nt: TGTGCCAGCTCACCAAGGTCTCATAGGGGGTCCTACGAGCAGTACTTC; cdr3_aa: CASSPRSHRGSYEQYF
clone_size: .; v_call: TRBV7-2; j_call: TRBJ2-7; d_call: .; cdr3_nt: TGTGCCAGCAGCGGGGGCATCGAGCAGTACTTC; cdr3_aa: CASSGGIEQYF
clone_size: .; v_call: TRBV2; j_call: TRBJ1-3; d_call: .; cdr3_nt: TGTGCCAGCAATGCGGCGTTTGGAAACACCATATATTTT; cdr3_aa: CASNAAFGNTIYF
clone_size: .; v_call: TRBV25-1; j_call: TRBJ2-2; d_call: TRBD1; cdr3_nt: TGTGCCAGCAGTACCCGACAGGGGTACACCGGGGAGCTGTTTTTT; cdr3_aa: CASSTRQGYTGELFF
clone_size: .; v_call: TRBV11-2; j_call: TRBJ1-1; d_call: .; cdr3_nt: TGTGCCAGCAGCAATTTAGGGGTTCTCACTGAAGCTTTCTTT; cdr3_aa: CASSNLGVLTEAFF
clone_size: .; v_call: TRBV7-9; j_call: TRBJ2-1; d_call: TRBD1; cdr3_nt: TGTGCCAGCAGCAACCCCGGGACAGGGGAAAACAATGAGCAGTTCTTC; cdr3_aa: CASSNPGTGENNEQFF
clone_size: .; v_call: TRBV7-9; j_call: TRBJ1-2; d_call: TRBD1; cdr3_nt: TGTGCCAGCAGCTTAGCAGGGGGCACCTATGGCTACACCTTC; cdr3_aa: CASSLAGGTYGYTF
clone_size: .; v_call: TRBV28; j_call: TRBJ1-5; d_call: .; cdr3_nt: TGTGCCAGCAGCCGACAGTTAAGCAATCAGCCCCAGCATTTT; cdr3_aa: CASSRQLSNQPQHF
clone_size: few; v_call: TRBV30; j_call: TRBJ1-5; d_call: TRBD1; cdr3_nt: TGTGCCTGGAGTCCTGGGACAGGGAATCAGCCCCAGCATTTT; cdr3_aa: CAWSPGTGNQPQHF
clone_size: .; v_call: TRBV6-5; j_call: TRBJ1-2; d_call: TRBD1; cdr3_nt: TGTGCCAGCAGTTACGGGACAGGGGGATCCAACTATGGCTACACCTTC; cdr3_aa: CASSYGTGGSNYGYTF
clone_size: once; v_call: TRBV7-3; j_call: TRBJ2-6; d_call: .; cdr3_nt: TGTGCCAGCAGCGCCTTGGGGGGATATGGGGCCAACGGCCTGACTTTC; cdr3_aa: CASSALGGYGANGLTF
clone_size: .; v_call: TRBV18; j_call: TRBJ2-2; d_call: .; cdr3_nt: TGTGCCAGCTCACCCCGTGAAGGGGGAAACACCGGGGAGCTGTTTTTT; cdr3_aa: CASSPREGGNTGELFF
clone_size: .; v_call: TRBV5-4; j_call: TRBJ1-2; d_call: .; cdr3_nt: TGTGCCAGCACCATAATGGAGGGTAGAGCGGGGGGCTACACCTTC; cdr3_aa: CASTIMEGRAGGYTF
clone_size: few; v_call: TRBV2; j_call: TRBJ1-1; d_call: .; cdr3_nt: TGTGCCAGCAGTGAACTTAGCGCTGAAGCTTTCTTT; cdr3_aa: CASSELSAEAFF
clone_size: .; v_call: TRBV11-2; j_call: TRBJ2-7; d_call: .; cdr3_nt: TGTGCCAGCAGCAAAAAAGAACAACCTCTAGGGGGTGAGCAGTACTTC; cdr3_aa: CASSKKEQPLGGEQYF
clone_size: once; v_call: TRBV7-2; j_call: TRBJ2-5; d_call: .; cdr3_nt: TGTGCCAGCAGCACGGACAGGGAGGGGACCCAGTACTTC; cdr3_aa: CASSTDREGTQYF
clone_size: .; v_call: TRBV6-5; j_call: TRBJ1-1; d_call: .; cdr3_nt: TGTGCCAGCAGTTACTCGTCGCGGGAGGAAGCTTTCTTT; cdr3_aa: CASSYSSREEAFF
clone_size: .; v_call: TRBV5-4; j_call: TRBJ1-4; d_call: TRBD1; cdr3_nt: TGTGCCAGCAGCAGAGATCAGGGGGCGAGTGAAAAACTGTTTTTT; cdr3_aa: CASSRDQGASEKLFF
clone_size: .; v_call: TRBV5-1; j_call: TRBJ1-1; d_call: .; cdr3_nt: TGCGCCAGCAGAGGGCGGGGGGACTACACTGAAGCTTTCTTT; cdr3_aa: CASRGRGDYTEAFF
clone_size: few; v_call: TRBV30; j_call: TRBJ1-1; d_call: .; cdr3_nt: TGTGCCTGGAGTGAGGGCCAGGGGTACACTGAAGCTTTCTTT; cdr3_aa: CAWSEGQGYTEAFF
clone_size: .; v_call: TRBV19; j_call: TRBJ2-5; d_call: TRBD1; cdr3_nt: TGTGCCAGTAGTACAGGACAGGGGACGGAGACCCAGTACTTC; cdr3_aa: CASSTGQGTETQYF
clone_size: .; v_call: TRBV7-2; j_call: TRBJ2-7; d_call: .; cdr3_nt: TGTGCCAGCAGCGCCCAAATCGGGGGCTACGAGCAGTACTTC; cdr3_aa: CASSAQIGGYEQYF
clone_size: few; v_call: TRBV5-4; j_call: TRBJ2-1; d_call: .; cdr3_nt: TGTGCCACGTTTTTACTGACAGGCCCGAATGAGCAGTTCTTC; cdr3_aa: CATFLLTGPNEQFF
clone_size: .; v_call: TRBV6-5; j_call: TRBJ1-2; d_call: .; cdr3_nt: TGTGCCACGTACCTCACAGGGCGCCGTGGCTACACCTTC; cdr3_aa: CATYLTGRRGYTF
clone_size: .; v_call: TRBV18; j_call: TRBJ2-4; d_call: .; cdr3_nt: TGTGCCAGCTTACAGGGCTCTTCGGGAAACATTCAGTACTTC; cdr3_aa: CASLQGSSGNIQYF
clone_size: few; v_call: TRBV6-5; j_call: TRBJ2-5; d_call: .; cdr3_nt: TGTGCCAGCAGTAACCGGGACTACCAAGAGACCCAGTACTTC; cdr3_aa: CASSNRDYQETQYF
clone_size: .; v_call: TRBV10-1; j_call: TRBJ2-1; d_call: TRBD1; cdr3_nt: TGCGCCAGCAGTTTAGGGACAGGGGTCTTCAATGAGCAGTTCTTC; cdr3_aa: CASSLGTGVFNEQFF
clone_size: few; v_call: TRBV14; j_call: TRBJ2-3; d_call: .; cdr3_nt: TGTGCCAGCAGCCGAGGGGGGGGCCCAGATACGCAGTATTTT; cdr3_aa: CASSRGGGPDTQYF
clone_size: .; v_call: TRBV5-1; j_call: TRBJ2-7; d_call: .; cdr3_nt: TGCGCCAGCAGCTTAGTAGGGGCGGATATGCAGTACTTC; cdr3_aa: CASSLVGADMQYF
clone_size: .; v_call: TRBV6-5; j_call: TRBJ2-7; d_call: .; cdr3_nt: TGTGCCAGCAGTTACGGACGTGGGGAGGCACCCTACGAGCAGTACTTC; cdr3_aa: CASSYGRGEAPYEQYF
clone_size: .; v_call: TRBV9; j_call: TRBJ1-6; d_call: TRBD1; cdr3_nt: TGTGCCAGCAGCCCGTTTGACAGGGGGCTCAATAATTCACCCCTCCACTTT; cdr3_aa: CASSPFDRGLNNSPLHF
clone_size: .; v_call: TRBV28; j_call: TRBJ1-2; d_call: .; cdr3_nt: TGTGCCAGCAGTTTATGGCAGGGGCCCTATGGCTACACCTTC; cdr3_aa: CASSLWQGPYGYTF
clone_size: .; v_call: TRBV15; j_call: TRBJ1-5; d_call: .; cdr3_nt: TGTGCCACCAGCAGAGACGCGAATCAGCCCCAGCATTTT; cdr3_aa: CATSRDANQPQHF
clone_size: .; v_call: TRBV7-2; j_call: TRBJ1-1; d_call: .; cdr3_nt: TGTGCCAGCAGCTTTTCGGGGACGCGGGAGAAAGCTTTCTTT; cdr3_aa: CASSFSGTREKAFF
clone_size: .; v_call: TRBV7-9; j_call: TRBJ2-5; d_call: TRBD2; cdr3_nt: TGTGCCAGCAGCTTTACTAGCGGGGGGGCCCGGGAGACCCAGTACTTC; cdr3_aa: CASSFTSGGARETQYF
clone_size: .; v_call: TRBV18; j_call: TRBJ1-5; d_call: .; cdr3_nt: TGTGCCAGCTCAATCTCACGGGGGGATCAGCCCCAGCATTTT; cdr3_aa: CASSISRGDQPQHF
clone_size: .; v_call: TRBV4-1; j_call: TRBJ2-7; d_call: TRBD1; cdr3_nt: TGCGCCAGCAGCCAACCGAAAGTCGGGCAGGGGGTTCACGAGCAGTACTTC; cdr3_aa: CASSQPKVGQGVHEQYF
clone_size: .; v_call: TRBV7-9; j_call: TRBJ1-2; d_call: .; cdr3_nt: TGTGCCAGCAGCCCCACGAGGGCCCCTTCCTATGGCTACACCTTC; cdr3_aa: CASSPTRAPSYGYTF
clone_size: .; v_call: TRBV6-5; j_call: TRBJ2-7; d_call: .; cdr3_nt: TGTGCCAGCACCCCAGGGTCCAGCTCCTACGAGCAGTACTTC; cdr3_aa: CASTPGSSSYEQYF
clone_size: .; v_call: TRBV11-2; j_call: TRBJ1-1; d_call: .; cdr3_nt: TGTGCCAGCCGCGGGGTTAGGAACACTGAAGCTTTCTTT; cdr3_aa: CASRGVRNTEAFF
clone_size: .; v_call: TRBV19; j_call: TRBJ2-5; d_call: TRBD1; cdr3_nt: TGTGCCAGTGCGGACCGGACAGGGCAAGGGGAGACCCAGTACTTC; cdr3_aa: CASADRTGQGETQYF
clone_size: .; v_call: TRBV10-3; j_call: TRBJ2-7; d_call: TRBD1; cdr3_nt: TGTGCCATCAGCGCCGGGACAGACTACGAGCAGTACTTC; cdr3_aa: CAISAGTDYEQYF
clone_size: .; v_call: TRBV5-1; j_call: TRBJ1-6; d_call: .; cdr3_nt: TGCGCCAGCAGCTCTCGGGGGACCTCCTATAATTCACCCCTCCACTTT; cdr3_aa: CASSSRGTSYNSPLHF
clone_size: .; v_call: TRBV18; j_call: TRBJ2-7; d_call: .; cdr3_nt: TGTGCCAGCTCACCCGACTTGCAGTCCTACGAGCAGTACTTC; cdr3_aa: CASSPDLQSYEQYF
clone_size: .; v_call: TRBV4-2; j_call: TRBJ1-5; d_call: TRBD1; cdr3_nt: TGTGCCAGCAGCCAGCCCAACCCGGGACAGGGCGTACTCTATAGCAATCAGCCCCAGCATTTT; cdr3_aa: CASSQPNPGQGVLYSNQPQHF
clone_size: .; v_call: TRBV7-9; j_call: TRBJ2-1; d_call: TRBD2; cdr3_nt: TGTGCCAGCAGCAATGCGGGGGGGCTCAATGAGCAGTTCTTC; cdr3_aa: CASSNAGGLNEQFF
clone_size: .; v_call: TRBV5-1; j_call: TRBJ1-1; d_call: .; cdr3_nt: TGCGCCAGCAGCTGGGGACAAAACACTGAAGCTTTCTTT; cdr3_aa: CASSWGQNTEAFF
clone_size: .; v_call: TRBV6-5; j_call: TRBJ2-7; d_call: TRBD2; cdr3_nt: TGTGCCAGCACCACCCGGGGGGGCGCATCTTACGAGCAGTACTTC; cdr3_aa: CASTTRGGASYEQYF
clone_size: .; v_call: TRBV28; j_call: TRBJ1-2; d_call: .; cdr3_nt: TGTGCCAGCAGTTTCCCGTACAGGTTCAACTATGGCTACACCTTC; cdr3_aa: CASSFPYRFNYGYTF
clone_size: .; v_call: TRBV19; j_call: TRBJ1-2; d_call: TRBD1; cdr3_nt: TGTGCCAGTAGTATCGGGACAGGGGTGGGCTACACCTTC; cdr3_aa: CASSIGTGVGYTF
clone_size: .; v_call: TRBV2; j_call: TRBJ2-7; d_call: .; cdr3_nt: TGTGCCAGCAGTAAGGGGCCCACCTACGAGCAGTACTTC; cdr3_aa: CASSKGPTYEQYF
clone_size: few; v_call: TRBV20-1; j_call: TRBJ1-4; d_call: .; cdr3_nt: TGCAGTGCGCTGGACAGAGAAAAACTGTTTTTT; cdr3_aa: CSALDREKLFF
clone_size: few; v_call: TRBV4-3; j_call: TRBJ2-1; d_call: TRBD2; cdr3_nt: TGCGCCAGCAGCCGGGTTAGCGGGGGGGCCTCGAATGAGCAGTTCTTC; cdr3_aa: CASSRVSGGASNEQFF
clone_size: .; v_call: TRBV27; j_call: TRBJ1-2; d_call: TRBD1; cdr3_nt: TGTGCCAGCAGTTTAACCGGGGCAGGGGGTAAGGGCTACACCTTC; cdr3_aa: CASSLTGAGGKGYTF
clone_size: .; v_call: TRBV2; j_call: TRBJ2-1; d_call: .; cdr3_nt: TGTGCCAGCTGCGGCGGTTTCAGTGAGCAGTTCTTC; cdr3_aa: CASCGGFSEQFF
clone_size: few; v_call: TRBV6-5; j_call: TRBJ2-1; d_call: TRBD2; cdr3_nt: TGTGCCAGCACCGGGGGGATGGAGGGTGAGCAGTTCTTC; cdr3_aa: CASTGGMEGEQFF
clone_size: .; v_call: TRBV5-6; j_call: TRBJ1-5; d_call: .; cdr3_nt: TGTGCCAGCAGCCCTGAGAATCAGCCCCAGCATTTT; cdr3_aa: CASSPENQPQHF
clone_size: .; v_call: TRBV11-2; j_call: TRBJ2-4; d_call: .; cdr3_nt: TGTGCCAGCAGCTTGCAGGGAAGAAACATTCAGTACTTC; cdr3_aa: CASSLQGRNIQYF
clone_size: .; v_call: TRBV4-1; j_call: TRBJ2-1; d_call: .; cdr3_nt: TGCGCCAGCAGCCTAGACACCGAGGAGCAGTTCTTC; cdr3_aa: CASSLDTEEQFF